The T cell receptor (beta chain) described here comes from a study of T cells after yellow fever vaccination (dated by TCRdb to about 2019). For context, the study as a whole: Libraries from fractions with low cell numbers were prepared with the SMART-Seq v4 Ultra Low Input RNA kit. The cohort comprised two healthy male donors, one aged 18 to 30 and one aged 30 to 40 years. Blood was collected at multiple timepoints before and after primary and secondary immunization, and bulk PBMC replicates and cell subsets were isolated. To track T-cell clones before and after primary and booster YFV17D yellow fever vaccination, bulk TCR alpha and beta repertoires were sequenced longitudinally.

Summary of the overall study and its limitations: Only two donors were included in the study, so the extent to which the findings can be generalized is limited. A small fraction of clonotypes appeared in both the CD4 and CD8 compartments, likely as a result of convergent recombination. After the booster, most of the clones that had expanded following primary vaccination were detected again (roughly 97% of CD4 and around 88% of CD8), which suggests that memory was broadly maintained. The secondary T-cell response was found to be weaker but faster than the primary response, with a peak reached on day 5 rather than on day 15. FACS-sorted repertoires could contain abundant contaminating clonotypes from the bulk population, so computational filtering was required.

Synthesis of TCR cDNA relied on 5'RACE template switching, a step that introduced a universal primer site along with unique molecular identifiers. Priming for cDNA synthesis came from both the TCR alpha and TCR beta constant segments. Library amplification used two PCR steps, and the second PCR step added sample barcodes and sequencing adapters. Sequencing of the libraries was done on either Illumina HiSeq 2500 (2x100 bp) or NovaSeq (2x150 bp). Per the source publication's procedure: MIGEC was used to demultiplex reads and collapse the reads into UMI consensus sequences, and MiXCR was used for V(D)J alignment. Vaccine-responding clonotypes were identified with edgeR using replicate PBMC samples, with FDR below 0.01 and a log2 fold change above 5 up to day 15 being required. Each bulk clonotype was labeled CD4 or CD8 based on which sequenced repertoire, CD4 or CD8, contained the clonotype at higher abundance. TCRdb ran its own pipeline on the public reads, namely fastp trimming at Q25 and MiXCR clone calling, and kept in-frame beta chains. Identical CDR3 protein sequences are pooled into one entry, listed with their most common genes and DNA. TCRdb, rather than the study authors, made the V and J calls. A total of about 230,000 distinct CDR3 sequences appear in this sample, roughly 6.2% of them only once. Approximately 1% of the sample lies in the top ten.

The treatment or condition label on this specimen signifies: live attenuated yellow fever vaccine strain. PBMCs were isolated from peripheral blood using a standard Ficoll-Paque protocol. Dynabeads CD4 and CD8 positive selection kits were used to isolate the CD4 and CD8 T-cell fractions. TriZol was used to extract RNA from bulk PBMCs, CD4 and CD8 fractions, and dextramer-positive and dextramer-negative fractions. With respect to this clonotype: It has no known antigen specificity. A read error is possible here, since a much larger clone lies one base away.

Via the germline V gene (reference sequence), CDR1 is DFQATT and CDR2 SNEGSKA. Counted from cysteine to phenylalanine, this CDR3 has 16 amino acids. Only the CDR3 part of the read is kept: 48 bases, read in frame from the first base. This material consisted of CD4+ T cells sorted from PBMCs, taken on the day of the yellow fever booster vaccination. This sequence originates from a man aged 30 to 39 who received the YFV17D yellow fever vaccine. The chain is encoded by TRBV20-1 joined to TRBJ2-7; 9 bases in the middle match TRBD2. The sequenced DNA is TGCTGTGCCCGCGGTGTAGCGGGAGAGATGGCCTACGAGCAGTACTTC. This encodes CCARGVAGEMAYEQYF.